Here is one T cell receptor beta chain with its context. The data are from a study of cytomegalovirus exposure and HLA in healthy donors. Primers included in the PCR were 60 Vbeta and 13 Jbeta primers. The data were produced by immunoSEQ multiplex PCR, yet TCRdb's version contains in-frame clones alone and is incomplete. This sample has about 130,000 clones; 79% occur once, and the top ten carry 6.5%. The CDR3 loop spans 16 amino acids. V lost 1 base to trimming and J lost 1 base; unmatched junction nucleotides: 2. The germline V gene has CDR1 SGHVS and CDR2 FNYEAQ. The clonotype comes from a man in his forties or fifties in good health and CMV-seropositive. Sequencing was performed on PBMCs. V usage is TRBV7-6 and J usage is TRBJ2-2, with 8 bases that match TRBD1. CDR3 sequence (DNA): TGTGCCAGCAGCTTAGTTGGGACAGGGAACACCGGGGAGCTGTTTTTT. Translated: CASSLVGTGNTGELFF.